This TCR beta chain was captured in a study of tumour-infiltrating T cells in Burkitt lymphoma (TCRdb year 2020). About the study as a whole: Clinical outcome was correlated with TCR repertoire data, and overall and progression-free survival were found to be predicted by productive clonality independently of established prognosticators, including age at diagnosis.

The library was built by means of the immunoSEQ multiplex PCR assay. Here the immuneACCESS table is served through TCRdb, limited to in-frame sequences with V and J called. Missing clones are a known gap in these copies; in checked studies unresolved V genes cover under half, and the rest lacks a known reason. This sample lists 4,000 to 5,000 clones; about 86% were detected once. In total, the top ten clones hold about 12% of the sample. This clone was found once. Its specific antigen is unknown. Base-call qualities are not available, and no considerably larger clone is one nucleotide away. This receptor was taken from a human donor with diffuse large B-cell lymphoma. Some clones in this sample may be carry-over from other donors' samples. Sequenced sample: tumor tissue.

The encoded CDR3 is CASSDLVYNEQFF. The sequenced DNA is TGCGCCAGCAGTGATCTGGTCTACAATGAGCAGTTCTTC. The sequence joins TRBV10-2 to TRBJ2-1; the D gene cannot be named for sure. The CDR3 numbers 13 residues from cysteine through phenylalanine. The retained sequence is limited to the CDR3, 39 bases, with the frame set at the first base. CDR1 and CDR2 (WSHSY, SAAADI) derive from the germline V gene. Trimming at the junction amounts to 3 bases on V and 3 bases on J, and the germline ends lie 6 bases apart.